Following are 14 T cell receptor beta chains from one sample sequenced in a study of PD-1 blockade in classical Hodgkin lymphoma. Documented time point: cycle 4 day 1 (C4D1), after around six weeks of nivolumab. All the patients suffered relapse after autologous stem cell transplantation, and brentuximab vedotin exposure differed. Assay: immunoSEQ multiplex PCR; the TCRdb copy retains only in-frame clones and omits some. The sample consists of about 38,000 clones, 75% to 85% of them appearing once. Material: peripheral blood mononuclear cells (PBMCs), obtained before the fourth cycle of nivolumab. These receptors were taken from a human donor with classical Hodgkin lymphoma.

This chain links TRBV2 with TRBJ1-1; 8 bases line up with TRBD1. CDR3 length: 12 amino acids. Trimming cost V 6 bases and J 5 bases; bases outside gene matches: 2. Germline values: CDR1 SNHLY, CDR2 FYNNEI. In DNA form, the CDR3 reads TGTGCCAGCAGAAGACAGGGGACTGAAGCTTTCTTT. It is translated as CASRRQGTEAFF.

The chain has TRBV30 and TRBJ2-5; D is ambiguous. This CDR3 is built from 11 residues. Germline V lookup: CDR1 GTSNPN, CDR2 SVGIG (reference sequence). The V gene lost 2 bases and the J gene lost 1 base, with 2 bases spanning the gap. The CDR3 DNA reads as TGTGCCTGGAGTTTCCAAGAGACCCAGTACTTC. Protein: CAWSFQETQYF.

This chain connects TRBV27 to TRBJ2-1; perhaps TRBD1 as D (5 bases). The CDR3 loop spans 16 amino acids. Trimming removed 4 bases from V and 3 bases from J, with 16 bases in between. Germline V gene data show CDR1 as MNHEY and CDR2 as SMNVEV (reference sequence). For the CDR3, the DNA is TGTGCCAGCAGTTCACTATTAGGGGCCCACTACAATGAGCAGTTCTTC. Protein: CASSSLLGAHYNEQFF.

This clone was counted between two and nine times. V is TRBV20-1 and J is TRBJ2-5; D is uncertain. The length of the CDR3 is 11 residues. V was cut by 4 bases and J by 5 bases, with 8 bases left in between. Germline assignment: CDR1 DFQATT and CDR2 SNEGSKA (reference sequence). CDR3 DNA sequence: TGCAGTGCTATCCGGATGGAGACCCAGTACTTC. Amino acids: CSAIRMETQYF.

The gene calls are TRBV11-3 and TRBJ2-5, with TRBD2 matching 12 bases. The CDR3 spans 15 residues. With V trimmed by 1 base and J by 5 bases, 2 bases remained unmatched. CDR1 and CDR2 (germline): SGHNT, YENEEA. The CDR3: CASSLGLAGVETQYF. CDR3 DNA sequence: TGTGCCAGCAGCTTAGGACTAGCGGGGGTGGAGACCCAGTACTTC.

The chain couples TRBV7-2 to TRBJ1-1; a weak D match, TRBD1 (5 bases). The CDR3 runs 18 residues. The germline V gene encodes CDR1 SGHTA and CDR2 FQGNSA. Trimming took 5 bases from V and 1 from J, leaving 23 bases between them. The CDR3 nucleotides are TGTGCCAGCAGCCCACACCCCCGGGGCTGGAGCCCGAACACTGAAGCTTTCTTT. This encodes CASSPHPRGWSPNTEAFF.

The chain links TRBV7-2 to TRBJ1-1; D remains unclear. Germline V gene sequence: CDR1 SGHTA, CDR2 FQGNSA. The V gene lost 2 bases and the J gene lost 2 bases, with 9 bases spanning the gap. The CDR3 consists of 14 residues. CDR3 nucleotide sequence: TGTGCCAGCAGCTTAAATACGAGAAACACTGAAGCTTTCTTT. This sequence encodes CASSLNTRNTEAFF.

The V and J genes are TRBV30 and TRBJ2-3; 13 nucleotides match TRBD2. The V gene's germline CDR1 is GTSNPN and CDR2 SVGIG (reference sequence). The J segment lost 4 bases and the V segment lost 5 bases, leaving 9 bases of the junction unmatched. The CDR3 extends over 16 amino acids. CDR3 nucleotide sequence: TGTGCCTGGGGGACTAGCGGGGCCCCGGGCGCAGATACGCAGTATTTT. Translating it yields CAWGTSGAPGADTQYF.

The gene calls are TRBV5-4 and TRBJ2-5, with 7 bases that match TRBD1. This CDR3 has 14 residues. CDR1 SGHNT and CDR2 YYREEE come from the germline V gene (reference sequence). J gave up 3 bases and V 1 base, and 3 bases lay outside the gene matches. CDR3 in amino acids: CASSLQTGKETQYF. The CDR3, as DNA: TGTGCCAGCAGCTTGCAGACAGGGAAAGAGACCCAGTACTTC.

V usage is TRBV19 and J usage is TRBJ1-5; TRBD1 is a possible D gene (5 bases). This CDR3 spans 15 amino acids. V lost 3 bases to trimming and J lost 2 bases, with 11 bases between them. The germline V gene has CDR1 LNHDA and CDR2 SQIVND (reference sequence). The CDR3 nucleotides read TGTGCCAGTAGTATGGCGGGGCAAGGCAATCAGCCCCAGCATTTT. It encodes CASSMAGQGNQPQHF.

The V call is TRBV5-4, the J call TRBJ2-2; TRBD2 might be the D (7 bases). The CDR3 extends over 15 amino acids. V shed 1 base and J shed 5 bases, with 12 bases lying between them. Germline assignment: CDR1 SGHNT and CDR2 YYREEE (reference sequence). The DNA of the CDR3 is TGTGCCAGCAGCTTGTCACAGGGAGGGACCGGGGAGCTGTTTTTT. Translated: CASSLSQGGTGELFF.

V gene TRBV4-1 combines with J gene TRBJ2-2; D gene unclear. Germline-derived CDR1 and CDR2 are MGHRA and YSYEKL. Trimming left V 3 bases short and J 0 bases short, with 11 bases between. The CDR3 runs 16 residues. The CDR3 spells CASSHLMRTNTGELFF. CDR3 sequence (DNA): TGCGCCAGCAGCCATCTAATGAGGACGAACACCGGGGAGCTGTTTTTT.

The chain carries TRBV18 and TRBJ2-1; TRBD2 is a possible D gene (6 bases). CDR3 size: 16 residues. V lost 0 bases to trimming and J lost 7 bases, with 16 bases between them. Germline CDR1 is KGHSH and CDR2 is LQKENI. The CDR3 DNA reads as TGTGCCAGCTCACCACCGGGACTCCTCCGGTCAAATGAGCAGTTCTTC. It codes for CASSPPGLLRSNEQFF.

The chain couples TRBV4-3 to TRBJ2-7; D remains ambiguous. There are 14 residues in the CDR3. V was shortened by 0 bases and J by 0 bases, with 6 bases between the two germline ends. Per germline, CDR1 LGHNA and CDR2 YSLEER. CDR3 DNA: TGCGCCAGCAGCCAAGACGCTTCCTCCTACGAGCAGTACTTC. Its protein product is CASSQDASSYEQYF.